Sequencing of this T cell receptor (beta chain) was carried out in a study of blood T cell repertoires in COVID-19. Overall study context: Both acute and convalescent COVID-19 samples were obtained from the United States, Italy and Spain. Sample material is recorded as cDNA or gDNA derived from T cells, B-cell-depleted T cells, or PBMCs.

This clone was seen only once. Seattle's cohort entered during active infection and was followed longitudinally. The junction had 7 bases not matched to a gene; V was cut back by 6 bases and J by 0 bases. There are 16 residues in the CDR3. The V gene's germline CDR1 is MDHEN and CDR2 SYDVKM. The repertoire was sequenced with immunoSEQ multiplex PCR; TCRdb's copy has only in-frame clones and lacks some. Among about 54,000 clones listed, roughly 87% were seen once. This sequence joins TRBV28 and TRBJ2-1; 8 bases map to TRBD2. The TCR sequence derives from a man aged 35 to 55 with COVID-19, enrolled during active disease. Sequenced: peripheral blood. The CDR3 bases are TGTGCCAGCAGCGGGGGGGCGACTAGCTCCTACAATGAGCAGTTCTTC. It translates to CASSGGATSSYNEQFF.